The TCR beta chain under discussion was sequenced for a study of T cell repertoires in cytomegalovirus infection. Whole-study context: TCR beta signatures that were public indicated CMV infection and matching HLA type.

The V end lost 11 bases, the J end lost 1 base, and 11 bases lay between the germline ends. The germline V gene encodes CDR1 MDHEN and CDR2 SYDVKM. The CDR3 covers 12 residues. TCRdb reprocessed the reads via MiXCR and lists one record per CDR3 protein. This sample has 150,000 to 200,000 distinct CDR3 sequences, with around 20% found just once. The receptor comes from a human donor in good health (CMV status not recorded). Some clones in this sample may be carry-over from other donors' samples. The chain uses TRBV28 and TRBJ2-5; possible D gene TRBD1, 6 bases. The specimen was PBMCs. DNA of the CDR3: TGTGCCGTCGGGACATTCCAAGAGACCCAGTACTTC. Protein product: CAVGTFQETQYF.